This T cell receptor beta chain was captured in a study of a mutant IDH1 vaccine in newly diagnosed glioma. Study summary: Treated patients had a mean age of about 38 years and a roughly 62% male, approximately 38% female split. Standard pretreatment was either radiotherapy, temozolomide, or, for most, radiochemotherapy with temozolomide.

Libraries were prepared by immunoSEQ multiplex PCR; TCRdb keeps only in-frame clonotypes and omits some of them. The table has around 16,000 clones, roughly 79% seen once. Sample time point: baseline, week 1 (first vaccination visit). As to treatment: pre-vaccination baseline after standard-of-care therapy. The donors had new WHO grade 3 or 4 astrocytomas; these were IDH1-mutant and ATRX-lost. The CDR3 spans 14 residues. The V segment lost 0 bases and the J segment 7 bases; nucleotides outside the gene matches: 3. Per the germline V gene, CDR1 is SGHDT and CDR2 is YYEEEE. The V and J genes are TRBV5-6 and TRBJ2-4; TRBD1 matches at 8 bases. The input for sequencing was PBMCs, taken from a glioma patient treated with radiotherapy, temozolomide or both. The source is a man in his forties or fifties with glioma. Here the CDR3 reads CASSLGTGLNIQYF. The CDR3 DNA reads TGTGCCAGCAGCTTGGGGACAGGGTTGAACATTCAGTACTTC.